A selection of T cell receptor beta chains follows, all from one sample in a study of shared clonotypes between healthy human individuals. Only in-frame clones appear in the TCRdb table, and some are missing; sequencing was by immunoSEQ multiplex PCR. This table holds 2 million to 2.5 million clones, over 85% found once. Sequenced input: naive CD4+ T cells from PBMCs. Every receptor here comes from a man younger than 35 in good health. Some clones in this sample may be carry-over from other donors' samples. The CDR3 runs from the conserved cysteine through the conserved F or W. A D gene is named only where the DNA matches it firmly. The size entry is marked missing in some rows and otherwise reads once, few, many or a size class.

v_call	j_call	clone_size	d_call	cdr3_nt	cdr3_aa
TRBV11-2	TRBJ2-1	-	TRBD2	TGTGCCAGCACCACTGGGCCGAGCGGGGGGACCAATGAGCAGTTCTTC	CASTTGPSGGTNEQFF
TRBV5-6	TRBJ1-1	-	TRBD1	TGTGCCAGCACCTTCGGGACAGGGTGGAAAGGGAACACTGAAGCTTTCTTT	CASTFGTGWKGNTEAFF
TRBV18	TRBJ2-7	-	TRBD2	TGTGCCAGCTCACCACCCGGCACCGGGGGGGAGCAGTACTTC	CASSPPGTGGEQYF
TRBV19	TRBJ2-3	-	TRBD1	TGTGCCAGTAGTCGGGACAGGGGAGCCGATACGCAGTATTTT	CASSRDRGADTQYF
TRBV4-1	TRBJ1-5	-	-	TGCGCCAGCAGCCGAGGGAAGGGGATCTCCCACCAGCCCCAGCATTTT	CASSRGKGISHQPQHF
TRBV4-3	TRBJ2-2	-	-	TGCGCCAGCAGCCAAGACCCGGGACGGTCGAACACCGGGGAGCTGTTTTTT	CASSQDPGRSNTGELFF
TRBV7-3	TRBJ2-1	-	-	TGTGCCAGCAGCTTATTCAGGGGCGCGGAGCAGTTCTTC	CASSLFRGAEQFF
TRBV29-1	TRBJ1-1	-	-	TGCAGCGTTATTAGGGGGACTGAAGCTTTCTTT	CSVIRGTEAFF
TRBV2	TRBJ2-5	-	TRBD2	TGTGCCAGCAGTGACATAGCGGGAGACGGGACCCAGTACTTC	CASSDIAGDGTQYF
TRBV20-1	TRBJ2-1	-	-	TGCAGTGCTAGATTTTACAATGAGCAGTTCTTC	CSARFYNEQFF
TRBV4-1	TRBJ1-3	-	-	TGCGCCAGCAGCCAAGTTTTAGTTGGAAACACCATATATTTT	CASSQVLVGNTIYF
TRBV2	TRBJ2-1	-	TRBD2	TGTGCCAGCGGGACTAGTGAGTACAATGAGCAGTTCTTC	CASGTSEYNEQFF
TRBV2	TRBJ2-2	-	-	TGTGCCAGCAGTGAATTGGGGCGGGACACCGGGGAGCTGTTTTTT	CASSELGRDTGELFF
TRBV25-1	TRBJ2-2	-	-	TGTGCCAGCAGGTTCACCGGGGAGCTGTTTTTT	CASRFTGELFF
TRBV19	TRBJ2-7	-	TRBD1	TGTGCCAGTAGTTCCCCGGGACAGGGGGCGTACGAGCAGTACTTC	CASSSPGQGAYEQYF
TRBV7-6	TRBJ2-2	-	-	TGTGCCAGCAGCCGAGGGACCGGGGAGCTGTTTTTT	CASSRGTGELFF
TRBV2	TRBJ1-1	-	-	TGTGCCAGCAGTGAACAATCCTCTACGGCTTTCTTT	CASSEQSSTAFF
TRBV9	TRBJ2-6	-	TRBD1	TGTGCCAGCAGCTTCGGGCGGACAGGGGGCACCGGGGCCAACGTCCTGACTTTC	CASSFGRTGGTGANVLTF
TRBV2	TRBJ1-2	-	-	TGTGCCAGCAGTGACGGCGGCCCTAACTATGGCTACACCTTC	CASSDGGPNYGYTF
TRBV18	TRBJ1-4	-	-	TGTGCCAGCTCACCAGGACCTAATGAAAAACTGTTTTTT	CASSPGPNEKLFF
TRBV6-5	TRBJ2-1	-	-	TGTGCCCTAAGCTCCTACAATGAGCAGTTCTTC	CALSSYNEQFF
TRBV6-1	TRBJ2-2	-	-	TGTGCCAGCAGGATGACGGCGGGCACCGGGGAGCTGTTTTTT	CASRMTAGTGELFF
TRBV18	TRBJ1-2	-	-	TGTGCCAGCTCACCAAGGGATGACTATGGCTACACCTTC	CASSPRDDYGYTF
TRBV30	TRBJ1-1	-	-	TGTGCCTGGAGTTCCCAGGGAGTGGGTGAAGCTTTCTTT	CAWSSQGVGEAFF
TRBV28	TRBJ2-1	-	-	TGTGCCAGCAGTTTGGTGAAGCGCTCCTACAATGAGCAGTTCTTC	CASSLVKRSYNEQFF
TRBV10-3	TRBJ2-3	once	-	TGTGCCATCAGGGGGGGAAGAGATACGCAGTATTTT	CAIRGGRDTQYF
TRBV6-5	TRBJ1-5	-	-	TGTGCCAGCAGCCTTACTGGGCCCCTAAATCAGCCCCAGCATTTT	CASSLTGPLNQPQHF
TRBV7-9	TRBJ1-5	-	TRBD1	TGTGCCAGCAGCGTAGGGGGCCCCAATCAGCCCCAGCATTTT	CASSVGGPNQPQHF
TRBV7-2	TRBJ2-1	-	-	TGTGCCAGCAGCCCCTCAGGGACCTACTCCTACAATGAGCAGTTCTTC	CASSPSGTYSYNEQFF
TRBV6-1	TRBJ2-5	-	TRBD2	TGTGCCAGCAGGCCTCGGACCGGGAGGGTAGAGACCCAGTACTTC	CASRPRTGRVETQYF
TRBV11-2	TRBJ2-1	-	TRBD2	TGTGCCAGCAGCCCCTCTCCGACTAGCGGGAAACAAGACGAGCAGTTCTTC	CASSPSPTSGKQDEQFF
TRBV2	TRBJ1-5	-	TRBD1	TGTGCCAGCAGTTACGGACAGGGGAGGAGGCAGCCCCAGCATTTT	CASSYGQGRRQPQHF
TRBV30	TRBJ1-5	once	-	TGTGCCTGGAGCGTCTTCGGCAGGGGCAATCAGCCCCAGCATTTT	CAWSVFGRGNQPQHF
TRBV6-5	TRBJ2-7	-	-	TGTGCCAGCAGTTACTACGGAGAGCAGTACTTC	CASSYYGEQYF
TRBV27	TRBJ2-7	once	-	TGTGCCAGCAGTATTTCCGGGACACGAGCCTACGAGCAGTACTTC	CASSISGTRAYEQYF